This section outlines one T cell receptor (beta chain) sequence together with its context. This sample was included in a study of CXCR3-negative and CXCR3-positive naive CD8 T cells. The libraries of TRB cDNA were prepared using 5' RACE with UMI labels. TCRdb re-called the 5' RACE reads; one entry per CDR3 protein, DNA not given. This sample's table has about 66,000 distinct CDR3 sequences. The CDR3 is made up of 14 amino acids. CDR1 and CDR2 from the germline V gene are SEHNR and FQNEAQ (reference sequence). This clonotype was obtained from a human donor in good health. Some clones in this sample may be carry-over from other donors' samples. Sequenced material: naive CXCR3- CD8+ T cells from blood. Stated subset: CD45RO-CCR7+CD27+CD95- naive CD8+ T cells lacking CXCR3 (TNR3-). The rearrangement uses TRBV7-9 and TRBJ2-7; as DNA is missing, the TRBD1 call by TCRdb cannot be tested. The CDR3 protein is CASGHRDRLYEQYF.